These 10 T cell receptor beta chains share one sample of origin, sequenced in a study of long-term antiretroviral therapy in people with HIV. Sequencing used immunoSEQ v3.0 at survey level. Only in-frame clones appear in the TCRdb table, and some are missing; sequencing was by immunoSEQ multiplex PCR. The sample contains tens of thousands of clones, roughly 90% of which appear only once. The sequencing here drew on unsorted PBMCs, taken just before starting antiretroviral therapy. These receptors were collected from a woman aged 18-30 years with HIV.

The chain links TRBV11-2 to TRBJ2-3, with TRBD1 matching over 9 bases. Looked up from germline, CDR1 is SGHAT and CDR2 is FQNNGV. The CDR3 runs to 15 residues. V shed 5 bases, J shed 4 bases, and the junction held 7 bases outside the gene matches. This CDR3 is CASSLDRGYADTQYF. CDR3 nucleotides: TGTGCCAGCAGCCTCGACAGGGGGTACGCAGATACGCAGTATTTT.

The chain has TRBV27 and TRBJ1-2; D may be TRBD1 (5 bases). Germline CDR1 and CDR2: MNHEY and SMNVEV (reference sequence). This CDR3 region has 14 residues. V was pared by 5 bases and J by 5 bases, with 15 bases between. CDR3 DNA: TGTGCCAGCAGTAACTTCCATGGACAATATGGCTACACCTTC. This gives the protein CASSNFHGQYGYTF.

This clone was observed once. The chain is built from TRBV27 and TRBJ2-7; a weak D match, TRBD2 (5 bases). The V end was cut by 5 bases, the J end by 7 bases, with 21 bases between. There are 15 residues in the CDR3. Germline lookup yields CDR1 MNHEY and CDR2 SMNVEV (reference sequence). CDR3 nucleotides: TGTGCCAGCAGTCCCCCTAATGCGGGCGCGTGGGAGCAGTACTTC. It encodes CASSPPNAGAWEQYF.

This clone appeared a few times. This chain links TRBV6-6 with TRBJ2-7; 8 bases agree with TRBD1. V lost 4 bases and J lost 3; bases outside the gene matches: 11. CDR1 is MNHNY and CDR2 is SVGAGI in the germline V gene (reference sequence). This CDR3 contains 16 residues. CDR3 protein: CASSSEEGTGGYEQYF. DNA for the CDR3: TGTGCCAGCAGTTCTGAAGAAGGGACAGGCGGCTACGAGCAGTACTTC.

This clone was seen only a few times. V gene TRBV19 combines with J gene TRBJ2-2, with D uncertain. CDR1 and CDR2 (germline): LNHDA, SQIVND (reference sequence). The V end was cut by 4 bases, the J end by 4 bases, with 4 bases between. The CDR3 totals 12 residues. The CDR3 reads CASSTRTGELFF. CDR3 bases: TGTGCCAGTAGTACCCGCACCGGGGAGCTGTTTTTT.

The CDR3 sequence: CASAGRGQPQHF. The CDR3 DNA follows: TGTGCCAGCGCTGGAAGGGGTCAGCCCCAGCATTTT. The chain recombines TRBV28 with TRBJ1-5, with D perhaps matching TRBD1 (5 bases). CDR1 and CDR2 (germline): MDHEN, SYDVKM. The CDR3 covers 12 residues. Deletions cut 8 bases from V and 6 bases from J, with 11 bases between.

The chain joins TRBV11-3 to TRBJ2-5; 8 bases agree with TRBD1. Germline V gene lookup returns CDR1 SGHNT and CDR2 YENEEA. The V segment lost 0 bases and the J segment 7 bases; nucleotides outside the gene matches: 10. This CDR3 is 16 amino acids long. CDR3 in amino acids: CASSLEATGVGGTQYF. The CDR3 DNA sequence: TGTGCCAGCAGCTTAGAAGCGACAGGGGTGGGGGGGACCCAGTACTTC.

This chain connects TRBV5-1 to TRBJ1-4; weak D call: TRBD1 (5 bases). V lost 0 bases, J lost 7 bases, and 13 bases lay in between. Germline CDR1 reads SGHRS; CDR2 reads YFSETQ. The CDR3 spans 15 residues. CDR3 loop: CASSLAGREGEKLFF. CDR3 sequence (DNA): TGCGCCAGCAGCTTGGCGGGACGGGAAGGTGAAAAACTGTTTTTT.

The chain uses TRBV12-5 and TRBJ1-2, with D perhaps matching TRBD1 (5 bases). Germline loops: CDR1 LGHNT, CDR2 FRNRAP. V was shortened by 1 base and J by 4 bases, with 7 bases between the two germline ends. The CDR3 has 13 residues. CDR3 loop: CASGLDRSYGYTF. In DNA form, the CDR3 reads TGTGCTAGTGGTTTGGACAGGAGCTATGGCTACACCTTC.

DNA for the CDR3: TGTGCCAGCAGCCTCTCTAGCGGGCCCCCCTACGAGCAGTACTTC. Translated, it gives CASSLSSGPPYEQYF. The gene calls are TRBV7-3 and TRBJ2-7, with 8 nucleotides matching TRBD2. CDR1 is SGHTA and CDR2 is FQGTGA in the germline V gene. There are 15 residues in the CDR3. V shed 5 bases, J shed 2 bases, and the junction held 8 bases outside the gene matches.